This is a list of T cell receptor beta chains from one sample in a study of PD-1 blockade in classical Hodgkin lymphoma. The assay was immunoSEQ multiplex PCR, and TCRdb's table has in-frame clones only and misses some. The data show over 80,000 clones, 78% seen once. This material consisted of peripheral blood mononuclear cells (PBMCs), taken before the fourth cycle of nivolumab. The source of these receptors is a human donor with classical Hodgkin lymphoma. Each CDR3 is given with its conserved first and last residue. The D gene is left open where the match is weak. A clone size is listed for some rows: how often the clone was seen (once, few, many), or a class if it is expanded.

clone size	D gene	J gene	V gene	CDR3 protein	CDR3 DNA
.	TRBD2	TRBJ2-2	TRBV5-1	CASSLLAGYTGELFF	TGCGCCAGCAGCCTACTAGCGGGATACACCGGGGAGCTGTTTTTT
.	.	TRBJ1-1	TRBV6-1	CASSEPGLNTEAFF	TGTGCCAGCAGTGAACCGGGCCTGAACACTGAAGCTTTCTTT
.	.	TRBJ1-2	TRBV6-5	CASSRAANYGYTF	TGTGCCAGCAGTCGAGCAGCTAACTATGGCTACACCTTC
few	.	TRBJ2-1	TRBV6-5	CASSYVTGNEQFF	TGTGCCAGCAGTTACGTAACGGGGAATGAGCAGTTCTTC
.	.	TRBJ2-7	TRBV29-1	CSVATSRSPYEQYF	TGCAGCGTCGCTACATCCAGGTCCCCCTACGAGCAGTACTTC
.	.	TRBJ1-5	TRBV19	CASSITQVQHF	TGTGCCAGTAGTATAACACAGGTCCAGCATTTT
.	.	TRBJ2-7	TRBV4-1	CASSQDETYEQYF	TGCGCCAGCAGCCAAGACGAGACCTACGAGCAGTACTTC
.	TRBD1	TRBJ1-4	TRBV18	CASSPQNRGTNEKLFF	TGTGCCAGCTCACCGCAGAACAGGGGAACTAATGAAAAACTGTTTTTT
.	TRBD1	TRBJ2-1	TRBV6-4	CASSDFNRGVGNEQFF	TGTGCCAGCAGTGACTTCAACAGGGGGGTGGGCAATGAGCAGTTCTTC
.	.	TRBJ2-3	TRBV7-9	CASSLGVTRRTDTQYF	TGTGCCAGCAGCTTAGGGGTGACTAGACGCACAGATACGCAGTATTTT
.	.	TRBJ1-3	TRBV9	CASSSRHSSGNTIYF	TGTGCCAGCAGCTCCCGACATAGCTCTGGAAACACCATATATTTT
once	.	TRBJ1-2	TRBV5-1	CASSSSGKADGYTF	TGCGCCAGCAGCTCCTCAGGGAAGGCGGATGGCTACACCTTC
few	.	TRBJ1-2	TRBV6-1	CASSAGVGAANYGYTF	TGTGCCAGCAGTGCCGGGGTCGGGGCTGCTAACTATGGCTACACCTTC
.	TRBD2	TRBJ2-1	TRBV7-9	CASSPSRTSGREFF	TGTGCCAGCAGCCCTTCCAGGACTAGTGGAAGGGAGTTCTTC
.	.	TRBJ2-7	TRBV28	CASSSTSYEQYF	TGTGCCAGCAGTTCCACGAGTTACGAGCAGTACTTC
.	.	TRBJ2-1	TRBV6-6	CASSSVGTRYNEQFF	TGTGCCAGCAGTTCCGTGGGGACCAGGTACAATGAGCAGTTCTTC
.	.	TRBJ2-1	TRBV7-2	CASSFDSIAGNEQFF	TGTGCCAGCAGCTTTGATTCCATCGCGGGCAATGAGCAGTTCTTC
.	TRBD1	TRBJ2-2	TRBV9	CASSVDLTGVEANTGELFF	TGTGCCAGCAGCGTAGACTTGACAGGGGTGGAGGCAAACACCGGGGAGCTGTTTTTT
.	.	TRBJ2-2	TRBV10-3	CAISESGPADAGELFF	TGTGCCATCAGTGAATCCGGGCCGGCAGATGCCGGGGAGCTGTTTTTT
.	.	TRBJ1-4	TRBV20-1	CSAHQGEKLFF	TGCAGTGCTCATCAGGGGGAAAAACTGTTTTTT
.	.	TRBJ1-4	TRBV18	CASSQRRTTNEKLFF	TGTGCCAGCTCACAGCGGAGAACAACTAATGAAAAACTGTTTTTT
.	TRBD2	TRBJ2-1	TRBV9	CASSVGLAGHNEQFF	TGTGCCAGCAGCGTAGGACTAGCGGGCCACAATGAGCAGTTCTTC
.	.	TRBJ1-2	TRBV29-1	CSVRGLYGYTF	TGCAGCGTTCGGGGACTCTATGGCTACACCTTC
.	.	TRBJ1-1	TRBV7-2	CASSLDRLNTEAFF	TGTGCCAGCAGCTTAGACAGACTGAACACTGAAGCTTTCTTT
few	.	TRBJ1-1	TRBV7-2	CASSLSPPGEAFF	TGTGCCAGCAGCTTATCCCCCCCCGGTGAAGCTTTCTTT
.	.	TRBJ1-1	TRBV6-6	CAGARGTEAFF	TGTGCCGGTGCGAGGGGGACTGAAGCTTTCTTT
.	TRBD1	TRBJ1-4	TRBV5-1	CASSTWKGGKGEKLFF	TGCGCCAGCAGTACTTGGAAAGGGGGCAAGGGTGAAAAACTGTTTTTT
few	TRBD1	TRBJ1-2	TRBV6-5	CASSYPDRGLYGYTF	TGTGCCAGCAGTTACCCGGACAGGGGCCTCTATGGCTACACCTTC
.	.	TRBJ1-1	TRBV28	CASSFAAGGVLNTEAFF	TGTGCCAGCAGTTTTGCGGCAGGTGGGGTCCTGAACACTGAAGCTTTCTTT
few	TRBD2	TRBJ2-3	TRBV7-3	CASSLGLAASTDTQYF	TGTGCCAGCAGCTTAGGGCTAGCGGCTAGCACAGATACGCAGTATTTT
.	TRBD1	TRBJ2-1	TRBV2	CASRPGQGPFEEQFF	TGTGCCAGCAGACCCGGACAGGGGCCCTTCGAGGAGCAGTTCTTC
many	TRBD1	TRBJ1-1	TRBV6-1	CSGGGYTEAFF	TGTTCAGGGGGCGGCTACACTGAAGCTTTCTTT
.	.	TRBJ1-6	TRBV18	CASSRSWAGALNNSPLHF	TGTGCCAGCTCAAGATCGTGGGCAGGGGCGTTGAATAATTCACCCCTCCACTTT
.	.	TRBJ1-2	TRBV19	CASSPQNGIGGYTF	TGTGCCAGTAGTCCCCAGAACGGGATTGGGGGCTACACCTTC
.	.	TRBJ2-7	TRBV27	CASSFLGARYEQYF	TGTGCCAGCAGCTTCCTTGGGGCCAGATACGAGCAGTACTTC
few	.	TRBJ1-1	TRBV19	CASSMEENTEAFF	TGTGCCAGTAGTATGGAGGAGAACACTGAAGCTTTCTTT
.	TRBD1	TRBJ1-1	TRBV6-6	CASRPGGMNTEAFF	TGTGCCAGCAGACCAGGGGGCATGAACACTGAAGCTTTCTTT
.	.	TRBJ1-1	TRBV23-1	CASSRVSGGANTEAFF	TGCGCCAGCAGTCGGGTCTCCGGGGGCGCGAACACTGAAGCTTTCTTT
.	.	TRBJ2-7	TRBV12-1	CASSPLPEQYF	TGTGCCAGCAGTCCCCTGCCCGAGCAGTACTTC
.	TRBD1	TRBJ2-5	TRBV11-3	CASSSGQAQETQYF	TGTGCCAGCAGCTCGGGACAGGCCCAAGAGACCCAGTACTTC
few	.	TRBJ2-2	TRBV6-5	CASSYSPNGELFF	TGTGCCAGCAGTTACAGCCCAAACGGGGAGCTGTTTTTT
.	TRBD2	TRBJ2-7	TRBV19	CASSKVAGDSYEQYF	TGTGCCAGTAGTAAGGTAGCGGGGGACTCCTACGAGCAGTACTTC
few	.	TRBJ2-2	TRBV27	CASSLVSRGWTGELFF	TGTGCCAGCAGTTTAGTTTCGAGGGGGTGGACCGGGGAGCTGTTTTTT
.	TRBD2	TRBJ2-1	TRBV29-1	CSAWGGSDEQFF	TGCAGCGCGTGGGGGGGGAGCGATGAGCAGTTCTTC
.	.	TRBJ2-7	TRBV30	CAWTAYRAPVYEQYF	TGTGCCTGGACCGCATACAGGGCGCCGGTCTACGAGCAGTACTTC
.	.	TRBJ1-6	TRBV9	CASSEGGTNSPLHF	TGTGCCAGCAGCGAGGGGGGGACCAATTCACCCCTCCACTTT
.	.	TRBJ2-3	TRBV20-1	CSVGSRDTQYF	TGCAGTGTCGGCTCGCGGGATACGCAGTATTTT
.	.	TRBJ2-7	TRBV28	CASSFFLDSPLGEQYF	TGTGCCAGCAGTTTTTTCCTGGACTCCCCCCTTGGGGAGCAGTACTTC
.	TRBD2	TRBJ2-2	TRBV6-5	CASSYPSGRNTGELFF	TGTGCCAGCAGTTACCCTAGCGGGAGGAACACCGGGGAGCTGTTTTTT
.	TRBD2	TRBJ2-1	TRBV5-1	CASSLAPLAGGYNEQFF	TGCGCCAGCAGCTTGGCCCCCCTAGCGGGGGGTTACAATGAGCAGTTCTTC
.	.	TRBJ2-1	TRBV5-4	CASSLGGEIYNEQFF	TGTGCCAGCAGCTTGGGGGGGGAGATCTACAATGAGCAGTTCTTC
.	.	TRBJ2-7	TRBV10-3	CAISESGSYEQYF	TGTGCCATCAGTGAGTCGGGCAGCTACGAGCAGTACTTC
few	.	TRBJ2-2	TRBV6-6	CASSSGTRGIGELFF	TGTGCCAGCAGTTCCGGGACCAGAGGGATCGGGGAGCTGTTTTTT
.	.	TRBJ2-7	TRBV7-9	CASSLGVSYEQYF	TGTGCCAGCAGCTTAGGGGTTTCCTACGAGCAGTACTTC